This entry features one T cell receptor beta chain sequence. Its antigen is still unknown. The data were obtained in a study of identical twins. All donors comprised healthy Caucasians. Template switching added a universal primer site; cDNA carried unique molecular identifiers. A single record per CDR3 protein comes from TCRdb applying MiXCR to the 5' RACE reads. Found here are some 590,000 distinct CDR3 sequences, roughly 9.5% of them singletons; the top ten hold under 3.5%. From germline, CDR1 is KGHSH and CDR2 LQKENI. The CDR3 extends over 17 amino acids. J was trimmed by 8 bases and V by 2 bases; bases with no gene match: 12. Study-level findings and limits: Whereas memory repertoires showed no such difference, abundant cord blood beta clonotypes carried fewer insertions. Invariant populations such as MAIT and iNKT cells could partly muddle zero-insertion analyses.

These records were also assigned to another study, of yellow fever vaccine responses in identical twins.

The chain employs TRBV18 and TRBJ2-1; 10 nucleotides align to TRBD2. The material sequenced was PBMCs. This TCR was recovered from a woman aged 18-29 years in good health. The DNA for the CDR3 is TGTGCCAGCTCACCATGGGGAGCGGGGGGGCCTCGAGATGAGCAGTTCTTC. Its protein product is CASSPWGAGGPRDEQFF. Variable domain in full (rest from reference TRBV18 and TRBJ2-1): NAGVMQNPRHLVRRRGQEARLRCSPMKGHSHVYWYRQLPEEGLKFMVYLQKENIIDESGMPKERFSAEFPKEGPSILRIQQVVRGDSAAYFCASSPWGAGGPRDEQFFGPGTRLTVL.